These 5 T cell receptor beta chains share one sample of origin, sequenced in a study of blood T cell repertoires in COVID-19. TCRdb's copy holds only in-frame clones and misses some; the assay was immunoSEQ multiplex PCR. The sample includes roughly 170,000 clones, more than 75% of them seen just once. The sequencing input was peripheral blood. These receptors were obtained from a woman in her seventies with COVID-19, enrolled during active disease.

The chain carries TRBV19 and TRBJ1-2; 9 bases are a match to TRBD1. This CDR3 is 16 amino acids long. The ends lost 4 bases at V and 6 bases at J; junction bases unmatched: 12. Looked up from germline, CDR1 is LNHDA and CDR2 is SQIVND (reference sequence). The CDR3 DNA reads as TGTGCCAGTAGTAGCAGACCGGGACAGGGTATGAATGGCTACACCTTC. Amino acids: CASSSRPGQGMNGYTF.

This rearrangement joins TRBV7-9 to TRBJ1-1; D ambiguous. Trimming shortened V by 0 bases and J by 1 base, and 6 bases separated the two germline ends. The V gene's germline CDR1 is SEHNR and CDR2 FQNEAQ (reference sequence). The CDR3 has 14 amino acids. CDR3 in amino acids: CASSLARANTEAFF. The CDR3 nucleotides are TGTGCCAGCAGCTTAGCGCGGGCGAACACTGAAGCTTTCTTT.

The V call is TRBV6-2 or TRBV6-3, the J call TRBJ2-5; 7 bases line up with TRBD2. Germline CDR1 and CDR2: MNHEY and SVGEGT. The CDR3 has 15 residues. The V gene end was trimmed by 5 bases and the J gene end by 5 bases; junction bases not matched to a gene: 11. The CDR3: CASSKGTTRSETQYF. CDR3 DNA: TGTGCCAGCAGTAAAGGGACTACTAGGTCTGAGACCCAGTACTTC.

The chain couples TRBV10-3 to TRBJ2-2; possible D gene TRBD2, 5 bases. This CDR3 is 15 amino acids long. From germline, CDR1 is ENHRY and CDR2 SYGVKD. The V gene lost 8 bases and the J gene lost 0 bases, with 13 bases spanning the gap. DNA of the CDR3: TGTGCCATCTCTTCCCTAGCCCCGAACACCGGGGAGCTGTTTTTT. This sequence encodes CAISSLAPNTGELFF.

The chain couples TRBV7-2 to TRBJ2-2; 8 bases fit TRBD2. V lost 2 bases and J lost 1; bases outside the gene matches: 6. The germline V gene has CDR1 SGHTA and CDR2 FQGNSA. This CDR3 has 17 amino acids. The CDR3 is CASSLRPSGGNTGELFF. The CDR3 DNA follows: TGTGCCAGCAGCTTAAGACCGAGCGGGGGGAACACCGGGGAGCTGTTTTTT.